The 4 T cell receptor beta chains given below trace back to one sample, sequenced in a study of T cell responses to AZD1222 COVID-19 vaccine. The assay was immunoSEQ multiplex PCR, and TCRdb's table has in-frame clones only and misses some. The top ten hold around 1.4% of the sample, which has about 120,000 clones, approximately 90% seen once. Sequencing used peripheral blood, obtained 28 days after the second AZD1222 dose. The source is an adult who received the AZD1222 COVID-19 vaccine.

This chain connects TRBV6-5 to TRBJ1-5, with D unclear. V lost 3 bases and J lost 2, with 8 bases in between. Germline CDR1 is MNHEY and CDR2 is SVGAGI. This CDR3 contains 14 residues. The CDR3 DNA reads as TGTGCCAGCAGTTATAGGGTCGGCAATCAGCCCCAGCATTTT. Translating it yields CASSYRVGNQPQHF.

This clone was counted only a few times. V gene TRBV10-3 combines with J gene TRBJ2-1; 9 bases are a match to TRBD2. CDR1 is ENHRY and CDR2 is SYGVKD in the germline V gene. CDR3 size: 16 residues. The trim removed 0 bases at V and 4 bases at J, leaving 4 bases unmatched. The CDR3 here is CAISESAGGSYNEQFF. The CDR3 DNA reads as TGTGCCATCAGTGAGTCTGCGGGAGGGTCGTACAATGAGCAGTTCTTC.

The rearrangement uses TRBV15 and TRBJ1-5; unclear D gene. The ends were cut back, 1 base at V and 4 bases at J, with 11 bases in the middle. The V gene's germline CDR1 is LNHNV and CDR2 YYDKDF (reference sequence). This CDR3 is 15 amino acids long. The CDR3 bases are TGTGCCACCAGCAGAGGTTCAATGGGGAATCAGCCCCAGCATTTT. Translated: CATSRGSMGNQPQHF.

The chain joins TRBV19 to TRBJ2-7; the match to TRBD2 covers 7 bases. The germline V gene encodes CDR1 LNHDA and CDR2 SQIVND (reference sequence). Germline trimming cut 9 bases from V and 2 bases from J; bases unmatched to any gene: 13. The CDR3 extends over 15 amino acids. Here the CDR3 DNA reads TGTGCCAGCAGGAGGTTGGCTAGCGGAACCTACGAGCAGTACTTC. This encodes CASRRLASGTYEQYF.